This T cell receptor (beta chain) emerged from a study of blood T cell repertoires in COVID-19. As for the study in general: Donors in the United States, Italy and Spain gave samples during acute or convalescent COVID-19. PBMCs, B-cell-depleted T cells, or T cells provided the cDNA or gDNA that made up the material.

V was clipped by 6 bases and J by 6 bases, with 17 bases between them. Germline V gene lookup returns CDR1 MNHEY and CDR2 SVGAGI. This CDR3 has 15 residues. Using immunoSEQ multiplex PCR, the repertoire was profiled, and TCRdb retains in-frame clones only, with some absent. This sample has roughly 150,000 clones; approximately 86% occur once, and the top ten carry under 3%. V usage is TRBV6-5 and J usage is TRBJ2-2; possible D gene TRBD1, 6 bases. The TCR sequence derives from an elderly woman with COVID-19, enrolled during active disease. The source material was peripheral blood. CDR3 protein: CASRHRGQTSGELFF. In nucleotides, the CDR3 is TGTGCCAGCAGACACCGAGGACAGACGTCCGGGGAGCTGTTTTTT.